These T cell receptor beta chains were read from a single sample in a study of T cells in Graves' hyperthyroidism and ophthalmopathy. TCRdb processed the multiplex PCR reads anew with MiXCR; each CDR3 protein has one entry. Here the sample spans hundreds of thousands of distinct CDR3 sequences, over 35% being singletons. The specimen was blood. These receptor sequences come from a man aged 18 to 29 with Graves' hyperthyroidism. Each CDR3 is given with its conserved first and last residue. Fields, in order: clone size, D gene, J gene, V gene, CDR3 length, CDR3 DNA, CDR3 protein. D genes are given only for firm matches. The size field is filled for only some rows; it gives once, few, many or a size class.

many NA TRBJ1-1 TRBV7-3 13 TGTGCCAGCAGCTCCCAGGGGAGCACTGAAGCTTTCTTT CASSSQGSTEAFF
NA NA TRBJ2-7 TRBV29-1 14 TGCAGCGTTGTTGACGGGGCCTATGGCTACGAGCAGTACTTC CSVVDGAYGYEQYF
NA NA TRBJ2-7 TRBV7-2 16 TGTGCCAGCAGATCCGAGGCCGGGACGTTAGCCTACGAGCAGTACTTC CASRSEAGTLAYEQYF
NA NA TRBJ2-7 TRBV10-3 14 TGTGCCAGCAGTGAAGTGGGCCTACCGGGCGAGCAGTACTTC CASSEVGLPGEQYF
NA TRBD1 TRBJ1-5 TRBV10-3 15 TGTGCCATCAGTGGAACAGGGGATAGCAATCAGCCCCAGAATTTT CAISGTGDSNQPQNF
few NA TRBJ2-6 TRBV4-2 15 TGTGCCAGCAGCCAAGGGGAGGCGCGGGCCAACGTCCTGACTTTC CASSQGEARANVLTF
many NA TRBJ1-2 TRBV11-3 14 TGTGCCAGCAGCTTCGGGGGGCTCGACTATGGCTACACCTTC CASSFGGLDYGYTF
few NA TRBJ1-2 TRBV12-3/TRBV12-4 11 TGTGCCAGCAGTTCCAATTTGGGCTACACCTTC CASSSNLGYTF
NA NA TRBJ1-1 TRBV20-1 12 TGCAGTGCTAGTAAGGGGGGCACTGAAGCTTTCTTT CSASKGGTEAFF
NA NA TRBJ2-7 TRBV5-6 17 TGTGCCAGCAGCTTAACGTACGGTCCGGCTGACGACTACGAGCAGTACTTC CASSLTYGPADDYEQYF
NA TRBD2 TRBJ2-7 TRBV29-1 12 TGCAGCTCGGGACTAGCGTGGTACGAGCAGTACTTC CSSGLAWYEQYF
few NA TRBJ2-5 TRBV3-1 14 TGTGCCAGCAGCCAAGAAGCTGGAGTCGGGACCCAGTACTTC CASSQEAGVGTQYF
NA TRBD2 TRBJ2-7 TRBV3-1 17 TGTGCCAGCAGCCAAGAGACTTGGCGGGGGTCTACCTACGAGCAGTACTTC CASSQETWRGSTYEQYF
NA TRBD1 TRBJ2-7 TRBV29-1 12 TGCAGCTTGCGGACAGGGGGGAACGAGCAGTACTTC CSLRTGGNEQYF
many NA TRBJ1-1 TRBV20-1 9 TGCAGTGCTGGGGGGTATGCTTTCTTT CSAGGYAFF
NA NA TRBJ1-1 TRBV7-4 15 TGTGCCAGCAGCCCTGGAGGCGGGAGGGACACTGAAGCTTTCTTT CASSPGGGRDTEAFF
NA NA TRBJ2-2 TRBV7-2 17 TGTGCCAGCAGCCAAGAAAGAGGAGCAAGGGACACCGGGGAGCTGTTTTTT CASSQERGARDTGELFF
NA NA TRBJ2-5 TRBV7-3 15 TGTGCCAGCAGCCCTAGTCTAGTCCTTGAAGAGACCCAGTACTTC CASSPSLVLEETQYF
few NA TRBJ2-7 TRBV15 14 TGTGCCACCAGCAGAGACAGGGCCCTATACGAGCAGTACTTC CATSRDRALYEQYF
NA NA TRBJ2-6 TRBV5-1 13 TGCGCCAGCGGGGTGACAGGGGCCAACGTCCTGACTTTC CASGVTGANVLTF
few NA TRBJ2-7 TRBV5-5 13 TGTGCCAGCAGCTTGTGGGCGGCCTACGAGCAGTACTTC CASSLWAAYEQYF
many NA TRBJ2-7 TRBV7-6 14 TGTGCCAGCAGCTCCCCACAGGACTCCTACGAGCAGTACTTC CASSSPQDSYEQYF
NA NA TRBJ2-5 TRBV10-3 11 TGTGCCAGCAGTTCCCCTCCTACCCAGTACTTC CASSSPPTQYF
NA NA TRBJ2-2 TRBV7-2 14 TGTGCCAGCAGCTTAAGTAGTCTGGGCGGGGAGCTGTTTTTT CASSLSSLGGELFF
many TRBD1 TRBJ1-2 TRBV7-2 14 TGTGCCAGCAGCCTACTACAGGGGGGATATGGCTACACCTTC CASSLLQGGYGYTF
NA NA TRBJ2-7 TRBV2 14 TGTGCCAGCAGTGGGCGGGACAAGGAGGGCGAGCAGTACTTC CASSGRDKEGEQYF
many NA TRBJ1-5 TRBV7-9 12 TGTGCCAGCAGCTTATCCCATCAGCCCCAGCATTTT CASSLSHQPQHF
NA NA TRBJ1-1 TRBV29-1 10 TGCAGTTTAACCGGGACTGAAGCTTTCTTT CSLTGTEAFF
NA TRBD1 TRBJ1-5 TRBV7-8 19 TGTGCCAGCAGCTTTAGGGCGGTGGGGACAGAGCGTAACAATCAGCCCCAGCATTTT CASSFRAVGTERNNQPQHF
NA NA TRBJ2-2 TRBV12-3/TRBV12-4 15 TGTGCCAGCAGTTTTAGCACTGGAGGGACCGGGGAGCTGTTTTTT CASSFSTGGTGELFF
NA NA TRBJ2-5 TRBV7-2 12 TGTGCCAGCAGCTCTGGTATGGAGACCCAGTACTTC CASSSGMETQYF
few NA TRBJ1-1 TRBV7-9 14 TGTGCCAGCAGCCCAGGGGATTTAAACACTGAAGCTTTCTTT CASSPGDLNTEAFF
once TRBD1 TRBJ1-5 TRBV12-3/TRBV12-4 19 TGTGCCAGCAGTTTTCCCTCCGAGGGACAGGCCTATAGCAATCAGCCCCAGCATTTT CASSFPSEGQAYSNQPQHF
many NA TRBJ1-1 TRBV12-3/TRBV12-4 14 TGTGCCAGCATCCCTGGTGGGGCCAACACTGAAGCTTTCTTT CASIPGGANTEAFF
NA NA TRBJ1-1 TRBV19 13 TGTGCCTCCTCGGGCTCAACCATCGCTGAAGCTTTCTTT CASSGSTIAEAFF
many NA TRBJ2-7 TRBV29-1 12 TGCAGCGTTGGACAGGCGTCCGACGAGCAGTACTTC CSVGQASDEQYF
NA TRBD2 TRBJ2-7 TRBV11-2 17 TGCGCCAGCAGCTTGCCTAGCGGGGCGGACCCATCCTACGAGCAGTACTTC CASSLPSGADPSYEQYF
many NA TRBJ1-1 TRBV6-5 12 TGTGCCAGCAGAGGGGCAAACACTGAAGCTTTCTTT CASRGANTEAFF
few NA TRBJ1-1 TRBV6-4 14 TGTGCCAGCAGAGCTCTGCCAGCGAACACTGAAGCTTTCTTT CASRALPANTEAFF
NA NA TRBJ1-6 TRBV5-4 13 TGTGCCTGCAAGCGGGGCTATAATTCACCCCTCCACTTT CACKRGYNSPLHF
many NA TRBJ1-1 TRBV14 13 TGTGCCAGCAGGGAAGACGGGAACACTGAAGCTTTCTTT CASREDGNTEAFF
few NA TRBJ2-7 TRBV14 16 TGTGCCAGCAGCCAAGATGCGGGGTACTTCGCCTACGAGCAGTACTTC CASSQDAGYFAYEQYF
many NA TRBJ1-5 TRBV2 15 TGTGCCAGCAGTGAAGCCGGGCGAGGCAATCAGCCCCAGCATTTT CASSEAGRGNQPQHF
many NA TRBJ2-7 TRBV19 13 TGTGCCAGTAGTATAGGAGGGCAAGGCGAGCAGTACTTC CASSIGGQGEQYF